These 7 T cell receptor beta chains were sequenced from one sample in a study of cytomegalovirus exposure and HLA in healthy donors. 60 Vbeta and 13 Jbeta primers were used in PCR. Produced via immunoSEQ multiplex PCR; TCRdb's table is partial and in-frame only. This sample has about 200,000 clones, with roughly 79% found just once. The sequencing input was PBMCs. These receptors were obtained from a man aged 25-45 years in good health and CMV-seronegative.

This chain links TRBV7-6 with TRBJ2-7; D might be TRBD1 (6 bases). V was cut by 5 bases and J by 7 bases, with 27 bases left in between. In germline, CDR1 is SGHVS, CDR2 FNYEAQ. The CDR3 is 17 residues long. CDR3 sequence (DNA): TGTGCCAGCAGCCCCCCGGTTGACAGGAACGGGGCCTCAGAGCAGTACTTC. It specifies CASSPPVDRNGASEQYF. Variable domain in full (rest from reference TRBV7-6 and TRBJ2-7): GAGVSQSPRYKVTKRGQDVALRCDPISGHVSLYWYRQALGQGPEFLTYFNYEAQQDKSGLPNDRFSAERPEGSISTLTIQRTEQRDSAMYRCASSPPVDRNGASEQYFGPGTRLTVT.

This clone was counted a single time. V is TRBV11-2 and J is TRBJ2-7; no clear D. V was pared by 5 bases and J by 2 bases, with 4 bases between. Germline V CDR1 and CDR2: SGHAT, FQNNGV. The CDR3 has 11 residues. CDR3 nucleotide sequence: TGTGCCAGCAGCATAACCTACGAGCAGTACTTC. This codes for CASSITYEQYF.

V is TRBV4-1 and J is TRBJ2-3, with 11 bases matching TRBD2. V lost 0 bases, J lost 6 bases, and 8 bases stayed unmatched. Per germline, CDR1 MGHRA and CDR2 YSYEKL. This CDR3 is 17 amino acids long. CDR3 protein: CASSQDGASGRRDTQYF. The DNA for the CDR3 is TGCGCCAGCAGCCAAGACGGGGCTAGCGGGAGGCGGGATACGCAGTATTTT.

The table lists this clone with a few counts. The rearrangement joins TRBV29-1 to TRBJ2-1, with D possibly TRBD1 on 6 matching bases. Germline CDR1 reads SQVTM; CDR2 reads ANQGSEA. Trimming took off 7 bases at V and 7 bases at J, with 23 bases between the two ends. This CDR3 contains 15 residues. The CDR3 reads CSAPTEGETKNEQFF. The CDR3 DNA follows: TGCAGCGCCCCAACCGAGGGGGAGACTAAGAATGAGCAGTTCTTC.

The chain recombines TRBV19 with TRBJ1-6; 8 bases line up with TRBD1. V lost 7 bases to trimming and J lost 5 bases; unmatched junction nucleotides: 4. The CDR3 sequence is 14 residues long. From germline, CDR1 is LNHDA and CDR2 SQIVND (reference sequence). CDR3 sequence reads: CASTGGRHNSPLHF. The CDR3 nucleotides read TGTGCCAGTACAGGGGGCAGACATAATTCACCCCTCCACTTT.

The V gene is TRBV6-5, the J gene TRBJ2-3; D perhaps matches TRBD2 (6 bases). V lost 5 bases, J lost 0 bases, and 12 bases lay in between. Germline V gene data show CDR1 as MNHEY and CDR2 as SVGAGI. The CDR3 is 15 amino acids. CDR3 amino acids: CASSPVGGSTDTQYF. The CDR3 region has the DNA TGTGCCAGCAGTCCAGTTGGGGGGAGCACAGATACGCAGTATTTT.

The CDR3 DNA follows: TGTGCCAGCAGCTTAGCGCGAGGAGGAAACACTGAAGCTTTCTTT. Translating gives CASSLARGGNTEAFF. This chain joins TRBV7-9 and TRBJ1-1; D is uncertain. The CDR3 consists of 15 residues. From germline, CDR1 is SEHNR and CDR2 FQNEAQ (reference sequence). V was shortened by 0 bases and J by 2 bases, with 10 bases between the two germline ends.